Each of the 10 T cell receptor beta chains below was sequenced from the same sample in a study of blood T cell repertoires in COVID-19. Clones were read by immunoSEQ multiplex PCR, and TCRdb kept only the in-frame ones, dropping some. The sample contains fewer than 110,000 clones, about three quarters of which appear only once. The specimen sequenced was peripheral blood. The receptor source for this set is a man aged 70 or older with acute or convalescent COVID-19.

The rearrangement joins TRBV7-9 to TRBJ1-2, with a possible D match to TRBD1 (6 bases). The CDR3 is 13 residues long. CDR1 and CDR2 (germline): SEHNR, FQNEAQ (reference sequence). Between the trimmed V and J ends, which lost 5 bases and 7 bases, there was a span of 14 bases. The CDR3 DNA sequence: TGTGCCAGCAGCCCAGGGGAAGGGGGTGGCTACACCTTC. Encoded protein: CASSPGEGGGYTF.

This sequence joins TRBV9 and TRBJ2-7; D might be TRBD1 (6 bases). Trimming took 2 bases from V and 1 from J, leaving 16 bases between them. The CDR3 sequence is 16 residues long. In germline, CDR1 is SGDLS, CDR2 YYNGEE. CDR3 DNA: TGTGCCAGCAGCGTTTCCGCAGGGGCAGCTTCCTACGAGCAGTACTTC. This codes for CASSVSAGAASYEQYF.

This sequence joins TRBV3-1 (or the pseudogene TRBV3-2) and TRBJ1-5; 9 bases are shared with TRBD1. V was clipped by 5 bases and J by 7 bases; unmatched bases: 3. The germline V gene has CDR1 LGHDT and CDR2 YNNKEL (reference sequence). CDR3 length equals 13 residues. The CDR3 coding sequence is TGTGCCAGCAGCGGGGACAGGGTGCAGCCCCAGCATTTT. This codes for CASSGDRVQPQHF.

This chain connects TRBV7-2 to TRBJ1-3; D not resolved. V shed 4 bases and J shed 1 base, with 11 bases lying between them. CDR1 and CDR2 from the germline V gene are SGHTA and FQGNSA. The CDR3 consists of 15 residues. The CDR3 loop reads CASSSSGGSGNTIYF. The CDR3 nucleotides read TGTGCCAGCAGCTCTTCGGGTGGATCTGGAAACACCATATATTTT.

J is TRBJ1-1 and V is TRBV11-2, with TRBD1 as a possible D gene (6 bases). CDR1 and CDR2 (germline): SGHAT, FQNNGV. The CDR3 spans 14 residues. V lost 2 bases and J 3 bases, leaving 10 bases between the germline ends. CDR3 coding DNA: TGTGCCAGCAGCTTAAAGGGGGGGGACACTGAAGCTTTCTTT. It yields the protein CASSLKGGDTEAFF.

This chain links TRBV3-1 (or the pseudogene TRBV3-2) with TRBJ1-3; the D gene is possibly TRBD1 (5 bases). Germline CDR1 and CDR2: LGHDT and YNNKEL (reference sequence). V gave up 3 bases and J gave up 8 bases, with 8 bases separating them. The CDR3 contains 12 residues. The CDR3 sequence is CASSHSGDTIYF. In nucleotides, the CDR3 is TGTGCCAGCAGCCATTCGGGGGACACCATATATTTT.

The chain employs TRBV10-3 and TRBJ2-5, with 9 bases aligning to TRBD2. The CDR3 length is 14 residues. Per germline, CDR1 ENHRY and CDR2 SYGVKD. J was trimmed by 3 bases and V by 2 bases; bases with no gene match: 1. Here the CDR3 DNA reads TGTGCCATCAGTGAGGCGGGGGGGAAAGAGACCCAGTACTTC. Translating it yields CAISEAGGKETQYF.

This clone was observed a single time. J is TRBJ1-1 and V is TRBV7-8, with 9 bases lining up with TRBD1. Germline V gene data show CDR1 as SGHVS and CDR2 as FQNEAQ. J was trimmed by 0 bases and V by 3 bases; bases with no gene match: 5. This CDR3 has 16 residues. CDR3 protein: CASSLTGGIMNTEAFF. The CDR3 DNA is TGTGCCAGCAGCTTGACAGGGGGGATAATGAACACTGAAGCTTTCTTT.

This chain connects TRBV6-6 to TRBJ1-2, with 7 bases matching TRBD1. The CDR3 totals 15 residues. V lost 1 base, J lost 2 bases, and 4 bases stayed unmatched. Germline CDR1 is MNHNY and CDR2 is SVGAGI (reference sequence). The CDR3 region has the DNA TGTGCCAGCAGTTACTTCGACAGGGACAACTATGGCTACACCTTC. It translates to CASSYFDRDNYGYTF.

The DNA for the CDR3 is TGTGCCAGCAGCTTAGAAGCAGGGTCCCAAGGGGCTGAAGCTTTCTTT. The encoded protein is CASSLEAGSQGAEAFF. The chain links TRBV13 to TRBJ1-1; a weak D match, TRBD1 (5 bases). The CDR3 spans 16 residues. Germline V gene sequence: CDR1 PRHDT, CDR2 FYEKMQ (reference sequence). V lost 1 base to trimming and J lost 6 bases, with 18 bases between them.